These T cell receptor beta chains were read from a single sample in a study of shared clonotypes between healthy human individuals. Assay used: immunoSEQ multiplex PCR; TCRdb lists only in-frame clones, some missing. The data show hundreds of thousands of clones, over 65% seen once. The source material was memory CD4+ T cells sorted from blood. The receptors originated from a woman in her 30s in good health. Both conserved end residues are part of each CDR3. D genes are given only for firm matches. Clone sizes are given selectively: once, few, many, or a class where the clone is expanded.

j_call clone_size d_call v_call cdr3_aa cdr3_nt
TRBJ2-7 many - TRBV20-1 CGGAQSYEQYF TGCGGGGGGGCCCAGTCCTACGAGCAGTACTTC
TRBJ2-7 - TRBD1 TRBV27 CASSLRGQTSYEQYF TGTGCCAGCAGTTTAAGGGGACAGACCTCCTACGAGCAGTACTTC
TRBJ2-2 many - TRBV19 CASRGPGNTGELFF TGTGCCAGCAGAGGACCAGGGAACACCGGGGAGCTGTTTTTT
TRBJ2-2 - TRBD2 TRBV2 CASKRTSGNTGELFF TGTGCCAGCAAGCGGACTAGCGGTAACACCGGGGAGCTGTTTTTT
TRBJ2-2 - - TRBV11-2 CASSSAGVGGELFF TGTGCCAGCAGCTCCGCCGGGGTAGGCGGGGAGCTGTTTTTT
TRBJ2-7 once TRBD1 TRBV5-1 CASSAGDRPYEQYF TGCGCCAGCAGCGCCGGGGACAGGCCCTACGAGCAGTACTTC
TRBJ2-5 - TRBD2 TRBV5-1 CASSSSGTKETQYF TGCGCCAGCAGCTCATCCGGGACTAAAGAGACCCAGTACTTC
TRBJ2-7 - - TRBV5-1 CASSRGANNPPYEQYF TGCGCCAGCAGCCGGGGGGCGAACAACCCTCCCTACGAGCAGTACTTC
TRBJ2-2 - - TRBV6-1 CASSGREWGTGELFF TGTGCCAGCAGTGGACGGGAGTGGGGAACCGGGGAGCTGTTTTTT
TRBJ2-3 - - TRBV10-1 CASSGQITDTQYF TGCGCCAGCAGCGGACAGATCACAGATACGCAGTATTTT
TRBJ2-7 - - TRBV30 CAYDQGSYEQYF TGTGCCTATGACCAAGGGTCCTACGAGCAGTACTTC
TRBJ2-7 - - TRBV11-2 CASSLVSGDEQYF TGTGCCAGCAGCTTAGTTTCCGGTGACGAGCAGTACTTC
TRBJ1-5 - TRBD1 TRBV5-1 CASSFQGAGDQPQHF TGCGCCAGCAGCTTTCAGGGGGCTGGGGATCAGCCCCAGCATTTT
TRBJ2-7 - TRBD1 TRBV4-2 CASSQEDRGTGEQYF TGTGCCAGCAGCCAAGAGGACAGGGGGACTGGCGAGCAGTACTTC
TRBJ1-5 - TRBD1 TRBV19 CASSPRSGGQPQHF TGTGCCAGTAGTCCAAGGTCAGGGGGCCAGCCCCAGCATTTT
TRBJ2-2 - - TRBV7-2 CASSSRPGQSGELFF TGTGCCAGCAGCTCAAGACCGGGACAATCCGGGGAGCTGTTTTTT
TRBJ2-5 - - TRBV29-1 CSVPLRGTYQETQYF TGCAGCGTCCCTCTAAGGGGGACGTACCAAGAGACCCAGTACTTC
TRBJ2-1 once - TRBV7-9 CASSPPAAGSYNEQFF TGTGCCAGCAGCCCACCGGCTGCGGGGTCCTACAATGAGCAGTTCTTC
TRBJ1-4 - TRBD1 TRBV28 CASSLGQGREKLFF TGTGCCAGCAGTCTAGGACAGGGTCGAGAGAAACTGTTTTTT
TRBJ1-2 - - TRBV6-1 CASSEALQGAGYTF TGTGCCAGCAGTGAAGCGCTCCAGGGTGCTGGCTACACCTTC
TRBJ1-2 - - TRBV27 CASRPDGVAGYGYTF TGTGCCAGCAGACCGGACGGGGTGGCGGGCTATGGCTACACCTTC
TRBJ1-1 few - TRBV7-9 CASSSLTYTEAFF TGTGCCAGCAGCTCCCTGACCTACACTGAAGCTTTCTTT
TRBJ2-7 few - TRBV27 CASRPTGSSYEQYF TGTGCCAGCAGACCAACCGGGAGCTCCTACGAGCAGTACTTC
TRBJ2-3 - TRBD2 TRBV5-8 CASSRGLAGGTDTQYF TGTGCCAGCAGCCGGGGACTAGCGGGAGGCACAGATACGCAGTATTTT
TRBJ2-3 few - TRBV9 CASSGLRSTDTQYF TGTGCCAGCAGCGGGTTGCGGTCCACAGATACGCAGTATTTT
TRBJ1-5 - - TRBV7-2 CASSLAGKGNQPQHF TGTGCCAGCAGCTTAGCTGGGAAGGGCAATCAGCCCCAGCATTTT
TRBJ1-1 - - TRBV30 CAWKALVNTEAFF TGTGCCTGGAAGGCCTTGGTGAACACTGAAGCTTTCTTT
TRBJ2-1 - TRBD2 TRBV7-6 CASSPGGVNEQFF TGTGCCAGCAGCCCCGGGGGGGTCAATGAGCAGTTCTTC
TRBJ1-2 - - TRBV19 CASSEGAPGGLGGYTF TGTGCCAGTAGTGAGGGTGCTCCAGGCGGGCTAGGGGGCTACACCTTC
TRBJ1-5 - - TRBV21-1 CASRENGRLGFNQPQHF TGTGCCAGCAGGGAGAACGGGAGGTTGGGGTTTAATCAGCCCCAGCATTTT
TRBJ2-5 - - TRBV28 CASGSYFASYF TGTGCCAGCGGCTCCTACTTTGCCTCGTACTTC
TRBJ2-1 once - TRBV5-1 CASSGASGSYNEQFF TGCGCCAGCAGCGGAGCTAGTGGCTCCTACAATGAGCAGTTCTTC
TRBJ1-4 - - TRBV28 CASTVAPNEKLFF TGTGCCAGCACGGTGGCGCCTAATGAAAAACTGTTTTTT
TRBJ1-1 - - TRBV2 CASSGTGSEAFF TGTGCCAGCAGCGGAACAGGGTCTGAAGCTTTCTTT
TRBJ2-2 few - TRBV5-1 CASSLGYLPNTGELFF TGCGCCAGCAGCTTGGGTTATCTCCCGAACACCGGGGAGCTGTTTTTT
TRBJ2-5 few - TRBV5-4 CASSSKQEYQETQYF TGTGCCAGCAGCTCGAAACAGGAGTACCAAGAGACCCAGTACTTC
TRBJ1-2 - - TRBV2 CASRNGSYYGYTF TGTGCCAGCCGTAACGGTTCGTACTATGGCTACACCTTC
TRBJ2-7 - - TRBV5-1 CASSFSTGAPPRNEQYF TGCGCCAGCAGCTTTTCTACCGGGGCGCCTCCCCGGAACGAGCAGTACTTC
TRBJ2-7 - - TRBV5-4 CASSRTGIYYEQYF TGTGCCAGCAGTCGTACGGGGATCTACTACGAGCAGTACTTC
TRBJ1-1 - TRBD1 TRBV6-5 CASSYSGTGGFTEAFF TGTGCCAGCAGTTACTCTGGGACAGGGGGCTTCACTGAAGCTTTCTTT
TRBJ2-1 - TRBD1 TRBV6-6 CASSSSDRGTGDEQFF TGTGCCAGCAGCAGCTCGGACAGGGGAACCGGCGATGAGCAGTTCTTC
TRBJ1-1 - - TRBV15 CATSRADSLNTEAFF TGTGCCACCAGCAGAGCGGACAGTTTGAACACTGAAGCTTTCTTT
TRBJ2-2 few TRBD2 TRBV5-1 CASSREGQNTGELFF TGCGCCAGCAGCCGGGAGGGACAGAACACCGGGGAGCTGTTTTTT
TRBJ1-1 few - TRBV5-1 CASSLGFFEVDTEAFF TGCGCCAGCAGCTTGGGGTTCTTTGAAGTTGACACTGAAGCTTTCTTT
TRBJ2-2 - TRBD2 TRBV6-6 CASSKLAGANTGELFF TGTGCCAGCAGCAAACTAGCGGGCGCGAACACCGGGGAGCTGTTTTTT
TRBJ1-2 once - TRBV19 CASSPSPGVPYGYTF TGTGCCAGTAGCCCATCCCCAGGGGTCCCCTATGGCTACACCTTC
TRBJ1-5 - TRBD1 TRBV5-6 CASSGTGVNQPQHF TGTGCCAGCAGCGGCACAGGGGTTAATCAGCCCCAGCATTTT
TRBJ1-3 - - TRBV19 CASSQGGSGNTIYF TGTGCCAGTAGCCAAGGGGGTTCTGGAAACACCATATATTTT
TRBJ2-7 - TRBD1 TRBV7-6 CASRGQTYEQYF TGTGCCAGCCGGGGACAGACCTACGAGCAGTACTTC
TRBJ2-1 - - TRBV27 CATGLSGRSYNEQFF TGTGCCACCGGCCTGAGCGGCCGCTCCTACAATGAGCAGTTCTTC
TRBJ2-7 - TRBD1 TRBV2 CASSIQGALREQYF TGTGCCAGCAGTATCCAGGGGGCCCTCAGGGAGCAGTACTTC
TRBJ2-7 - - TRBV7-2 CASSLARGVEQYF TGTGCCAGCAGCTTAGCTCGAGGGGTCGAGCAGTACTTC
TRBJ2-5 - - TRBV28 CASSPDRLGRETQYF TGTGCCAGCAGCCCAGACAGGCTAGGTCGGGAGACCCAGTACTTC
TRBJ1-6 - - TRBV4-2 CASSQDVNNSPLHF TGTGCCAGCAGCCAAGATGTCAATAATTCACCCCTCCACTTT
TRBJ1-1 - - TRBV9 CASSVRDRWENTEAFF TGTGCCAGCAGCGTAAGAGACAGGTGGGAGAACACTGAAGCTTTCTTT